This T cell receptor beta chain was found in a study of T cell responses to AZD1222 COVID-19 vaccine. About the research overall: The analysis combined second doses at about 4 or about 12 weeks.

A note on this clone: Its antigen is currently unknown.

TCRdb's table, derived via immunoSEQ multiplex PCR, lists solely in-frame clones and lacks some. Seen here are about 74,000 clones, approximately 90% observed once, and the top ten hold about 2.5%. The V gene's germline CDR1 is SGHTA and CDR2 FQGTGA. The CDR3 contains 15 residues. Trimming left V 3 bases short and J 6 bases short, with 15 bases between. Notes on the study in general: White British donors predominated, females outnumbered males, and clonal diversity was possibly underestimated.

The sequence was obtained from an adult in good health. The chain combines TRBV7-3 with TRBJ2-1, with a weak D call TRBD1 (6 bases). This material consisted of peripheral blood, taken on day 0 of AZD1222 vaccination. CDR3 bases: TGTGCCAGCAGCTTCTTCGGGACACCCCTCAATGAGCAGTTCTTC. Encoded protein: CASSFFGTPLNEQFF.